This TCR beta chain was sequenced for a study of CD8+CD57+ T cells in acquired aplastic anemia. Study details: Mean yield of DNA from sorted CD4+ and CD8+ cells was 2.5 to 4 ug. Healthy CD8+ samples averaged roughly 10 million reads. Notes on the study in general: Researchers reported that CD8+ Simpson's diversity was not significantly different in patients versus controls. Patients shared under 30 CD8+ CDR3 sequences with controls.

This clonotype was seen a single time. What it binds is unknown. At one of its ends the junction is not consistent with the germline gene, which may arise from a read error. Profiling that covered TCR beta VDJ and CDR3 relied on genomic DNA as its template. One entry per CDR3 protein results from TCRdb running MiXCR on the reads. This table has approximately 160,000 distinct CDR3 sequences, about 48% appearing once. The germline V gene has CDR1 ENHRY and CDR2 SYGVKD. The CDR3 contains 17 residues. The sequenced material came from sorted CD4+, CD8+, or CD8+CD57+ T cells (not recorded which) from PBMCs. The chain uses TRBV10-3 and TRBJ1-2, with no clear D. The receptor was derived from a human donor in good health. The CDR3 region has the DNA TGTGCCAGCAGTTTCTTGGAAGTGAGACTTGGGGAACTCGGCTACACCTTC. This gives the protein CASSFLEVRLGELGYTF.